The clone carrying this TCR beta chain appeared a few times. Its target is unknown. Assay: immunoSEQ multiplex PCR; the TCRdb copy retains only in-frame clones and omits some. The repertoire includes over 150,000 clones, roughly nine tenths of them detected once, and 2.6% sits in the top ten. These data come from a study of T cell responses to AZD1222 COVID-19 vaccine. Study overall: Timing groups of about 4 and about 12 weeks for second doses were pooled.

Notes on the study in general: Clonal diversity may have been underestimated in mostly white British donors.

Germline CDR1 SGHVS, CDR2 FNYEAQ. V was trimmed by 1 base and J by 6 bases, leaving 15 bases between them. The CDR3 totals 16 residues. The chain joins TRBV7-6 to TRBJ2-2; possibly TRBD2 for D (6 bases). The receptor comes from an adult in good health. This specimen was peripheral blood, taken on day 0 of AZD1222 vaccination. The CDR3 loop is CASSLGLRGTSGELFF. The DNA of the CDR3 is TGTGCCAGCAGCTTAGGCCTGCGCGGGACTTCCGGGGAGCTGTTTTTT.